The 2 T cell receptor beta chains listed next were all sequenced from one sample in a study of CD8 T cells in ankylosing spondylitis. TCRdb re-called the 5' RACE reads with MiXCR, one entry per CDR3 protein. This table holds 200,000 to 300,000 distinct CDR3 sequences, about 24% found once. Input material: blood, either unsorted or a sorted T cell fraction (not recorded which). These receptors originate from a male donor with ankylosing spondylitis or in good health (not recorded which).

This clonotype was recorded at least ten times. The chain combines TRBV7-8 with TRBJ1-2, with D possibly matching TRBD1 (5 bases). V was clipped by 4 bases and J by 4 bases, with 16 bases between them. Germline V gene data show CDR1 as SGHVS and CDR2 as FQNEAQ. The CDR3 has 15 amino acids. CDR3 sequence reads: CASSYDSQTIYGYTF. The CDR3 DNA sequence: TGTGCCAGCAGCTACGACAGCCAAACAATCTATGGCTACACCTTC. The whole variable domain, filled in from reference TRBV7-8 and TRBJ1-2, reads GAGVSQSPRYKVAKRGQDVALRCDPISGHVSLFWYQQALGQGPEFLTYFQNEAQLDKSGLPSDRFFAERPEGSVSTLKIQRTQQEDSAVYLCASSYDSQTIYGYTFGSGTRLTVV.

This clonotype was recorded at least ten times. The rearrangement joins TRBV20-1 to TRBJ2-3; 7 bases agree with TRBD2. Germline V gene sequence: CDR1 DFQATT, CDR2 SNEGSKA (reference sequence). The CDR3 sequence is 13 residues long. V lost 1 base to trimming and J lost 6 bases; unmatched junction nucleotides: 4. Written as DNA, the CDR3 is TGCAGTGCTAGAGTGGTGACTAGCGATACGCAGTATTTT. Amino acids: CSARVVTSDTQYF.